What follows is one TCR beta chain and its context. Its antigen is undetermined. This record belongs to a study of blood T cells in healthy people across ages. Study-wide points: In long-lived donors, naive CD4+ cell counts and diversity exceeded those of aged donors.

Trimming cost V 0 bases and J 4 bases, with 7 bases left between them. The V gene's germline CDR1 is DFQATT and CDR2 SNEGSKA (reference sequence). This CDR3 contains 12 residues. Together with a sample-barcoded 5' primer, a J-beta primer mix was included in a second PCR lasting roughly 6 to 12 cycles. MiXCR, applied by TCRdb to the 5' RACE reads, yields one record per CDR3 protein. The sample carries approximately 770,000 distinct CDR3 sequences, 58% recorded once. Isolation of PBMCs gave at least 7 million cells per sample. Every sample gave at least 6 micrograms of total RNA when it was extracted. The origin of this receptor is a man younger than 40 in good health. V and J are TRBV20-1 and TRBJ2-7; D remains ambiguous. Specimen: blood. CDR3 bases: TGCAGTGCTAGAGATATGAATTACGAGCAGTACTTC. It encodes CSARDMNYEQYF.